The source of this T cell receptor beta chain is a study of blood T cells in healthy people across ages. Germline-derived CDR1 and CDR2 are LNHNV and YYDKDF (reference sequence). This CDR3 spans 15 amino acids. V was shortened by 0 bases and J by 4 bases, with 9 bases between the two germline ends. A sample-barcoded 5' primer and a J-beta primer mix were used in a second PCR of roughly 7 to 11 cycles. One entry per CDR3 protein, called by TCRdb with MiXCR from the 5' RACE reads. The sample lists 1.5 million to 2 million distinct CDR3 sequences; roughly 27% were seen once. For every donor, a draw yielded 8.5 to 10 milliliters of peripheral blood.

Sequencing was done on a sample of blood. The chain recombines TRBV15 with TRBJ1-4, with D possibly matching TRBD1 (5 bases). This receptor was obtained from a woman aged 25 to 45 in good health. The CDR3 here is CATSRDRAVNEKLFF. In DNA form, the CDR3 reads TGTGCCACCAGCAGAGACAGGGCCGTTAATGAAAAACTGTTTTTT.